This TCR beta chain was sequenced in a study of CDR3 diversity in severe acne. TCRdb used MiXCR to reprocess the PCR reads, holding one entry per CDR3 protein. The table includes 79,000 or so distinct CDR3 sequences, under 55% detected once. From germline, CDR1 is MNHEY and CDR2 SVGAGI. Trimming took 2 bases from V and 5 from J, leaving 12 bases between them. The CDR3 loop spans 14 amino acids. Concerning this clonotype itself: The CDR3 carries no conserved terminal phenylalanine or tryptophan, so it likely arises from a read error.

The gene calls are TRBV6-5 and TRBJ2-5, with a possible D match to TRBD2 (6 bases). Sequencing was carried out using blood. This receptor was identified in a male donor with severe acne vulgaris. This chain's CDR3 is CASSYGAGIETQYS. As DNA, the CDR3 is TGTGCCAGCAGTTACGGGGCGGGAATCGAGACCCAGTACTCC.